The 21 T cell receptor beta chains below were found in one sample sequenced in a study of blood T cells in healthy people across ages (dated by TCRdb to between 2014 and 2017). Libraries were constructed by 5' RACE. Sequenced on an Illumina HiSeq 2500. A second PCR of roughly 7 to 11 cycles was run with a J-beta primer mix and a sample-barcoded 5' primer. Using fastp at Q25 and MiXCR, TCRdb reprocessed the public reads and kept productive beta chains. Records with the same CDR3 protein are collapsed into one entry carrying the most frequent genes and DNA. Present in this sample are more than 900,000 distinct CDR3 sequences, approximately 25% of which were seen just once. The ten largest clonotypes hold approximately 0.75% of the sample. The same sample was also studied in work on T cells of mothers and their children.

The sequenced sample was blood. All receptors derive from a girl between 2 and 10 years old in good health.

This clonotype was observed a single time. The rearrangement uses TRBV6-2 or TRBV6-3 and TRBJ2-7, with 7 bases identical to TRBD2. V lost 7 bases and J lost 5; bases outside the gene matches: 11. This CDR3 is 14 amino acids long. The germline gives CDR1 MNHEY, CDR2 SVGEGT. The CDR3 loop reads CASTLAGRGNEQYF. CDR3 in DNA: TGTGCCAGCACCTTAGCGGGCCGGGGAAACGAGCAGTACTTC.

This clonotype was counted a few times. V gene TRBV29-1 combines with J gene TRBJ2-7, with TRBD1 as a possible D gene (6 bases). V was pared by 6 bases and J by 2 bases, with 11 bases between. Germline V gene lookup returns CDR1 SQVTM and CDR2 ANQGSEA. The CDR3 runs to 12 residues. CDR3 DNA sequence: TGCAGCGTAGTTAACAGGGCCTACGAGCAGTACTTC. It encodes CSVVNRAYEQYF.

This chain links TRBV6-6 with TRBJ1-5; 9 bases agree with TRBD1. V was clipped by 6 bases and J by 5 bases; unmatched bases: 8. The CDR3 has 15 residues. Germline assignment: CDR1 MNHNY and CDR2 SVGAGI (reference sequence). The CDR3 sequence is CASSLPGQGDQPQHF. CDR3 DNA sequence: TGTGCCAGCAGCCTCCCGGGACAGGGCGATCAGCCCCAGCATTTT.

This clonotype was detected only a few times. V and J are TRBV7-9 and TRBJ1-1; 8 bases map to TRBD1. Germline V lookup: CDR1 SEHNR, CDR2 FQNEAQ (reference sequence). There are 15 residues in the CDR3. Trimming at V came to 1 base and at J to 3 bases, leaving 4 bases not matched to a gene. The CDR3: CASSLDQGAYTEAFF. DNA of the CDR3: TGTGCCAGCAGCTTAGACCAGGGGGCGTACACTGAAGCTTTCTTT.

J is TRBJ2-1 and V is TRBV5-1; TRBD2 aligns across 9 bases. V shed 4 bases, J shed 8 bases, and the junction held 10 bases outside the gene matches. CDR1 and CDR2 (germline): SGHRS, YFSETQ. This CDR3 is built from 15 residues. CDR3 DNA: TGCGCCAGCAGCCTTACCGGGACTAGCAACCATGAGCAGTTCTTC. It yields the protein CASSLTGTSNHEQFF. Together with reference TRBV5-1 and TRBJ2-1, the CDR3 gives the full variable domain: KAGVTQTPRYLIKTRGQQVTLSCSPISGHRSVSWYQQTPGQGLQFLFEYFSETQRNKGNFPGRFSGRQFSNSRSEMNVSTLELGDSALYLCASSLTGTSNHEQFFGPGTRLTVL.

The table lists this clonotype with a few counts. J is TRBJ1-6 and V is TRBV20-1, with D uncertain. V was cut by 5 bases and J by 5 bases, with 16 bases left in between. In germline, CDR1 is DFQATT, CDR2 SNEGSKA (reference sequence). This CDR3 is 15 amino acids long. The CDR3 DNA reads TGCAGTGCTGCGGCGGGCAGTATGGATAATTCACCCCTCCACTTT. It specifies CSAAAGSMDNSPLHF.

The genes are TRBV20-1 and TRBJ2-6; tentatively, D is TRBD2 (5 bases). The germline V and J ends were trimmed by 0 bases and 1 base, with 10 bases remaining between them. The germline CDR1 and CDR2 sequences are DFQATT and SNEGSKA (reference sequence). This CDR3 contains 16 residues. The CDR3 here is CSARDWTQSGANVLTF. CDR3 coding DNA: TGCAGTGCTAGAGACTGGACTCAATCTGGGGCCAACGTCCTGACTTTC.

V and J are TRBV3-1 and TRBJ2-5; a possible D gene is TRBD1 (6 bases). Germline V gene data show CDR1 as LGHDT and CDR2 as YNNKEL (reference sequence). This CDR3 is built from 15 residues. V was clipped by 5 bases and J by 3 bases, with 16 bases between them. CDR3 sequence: CASSYHRVSEETQYF. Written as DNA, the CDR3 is TGTGCCAGCAGCTATCACAGGGTATCGGAAGAGACCCAGTACTTC.

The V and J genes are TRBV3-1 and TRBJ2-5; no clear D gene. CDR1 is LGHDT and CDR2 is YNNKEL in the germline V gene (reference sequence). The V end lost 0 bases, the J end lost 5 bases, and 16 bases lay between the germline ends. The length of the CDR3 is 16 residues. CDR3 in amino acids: CASSQDYYGPKETQYF. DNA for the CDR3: TGTGCCAGCAGCCAAGATTATTACGGCCCGAAGGAGACCCAGTACTTC.

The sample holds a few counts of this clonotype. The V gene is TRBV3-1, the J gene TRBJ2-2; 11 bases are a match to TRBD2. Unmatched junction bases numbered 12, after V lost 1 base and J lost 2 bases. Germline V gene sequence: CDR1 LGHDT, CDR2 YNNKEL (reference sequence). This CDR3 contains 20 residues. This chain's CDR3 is CASSQVASGGPRVNTGELFF. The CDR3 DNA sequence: TGTGCCAGCAGCCAAGTCGCTAGCGGGGGGCCCCGAGTAAACACCGGGGAGCTGTTTTTT.

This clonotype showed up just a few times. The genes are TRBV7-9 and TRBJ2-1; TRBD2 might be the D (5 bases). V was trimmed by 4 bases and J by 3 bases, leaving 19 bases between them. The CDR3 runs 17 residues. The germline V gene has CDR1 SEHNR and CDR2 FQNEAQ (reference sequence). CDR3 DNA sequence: TGTGCCAGCAGCTCCCCTCGTTCCAAACGGGGCTACAATGAGCAGTTCTTC. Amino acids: CASSSPRSKRGYNEQFF.

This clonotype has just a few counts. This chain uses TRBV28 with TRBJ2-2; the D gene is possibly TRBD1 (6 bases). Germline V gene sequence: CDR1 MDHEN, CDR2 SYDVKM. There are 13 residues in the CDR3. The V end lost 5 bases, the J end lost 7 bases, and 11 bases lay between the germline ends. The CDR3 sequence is CASSITGNGELFF. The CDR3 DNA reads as TGTGCCAGCAGTATAACAGGGAACGGGGAGCTGTTTTTT.

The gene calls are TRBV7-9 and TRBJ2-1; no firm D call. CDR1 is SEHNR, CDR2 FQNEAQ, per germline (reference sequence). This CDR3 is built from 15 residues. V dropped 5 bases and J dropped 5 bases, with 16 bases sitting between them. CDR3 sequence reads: CASSRAQIRNNEQFF. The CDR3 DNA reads TGTGCCAGCAGCCGGGCCCAGATCCGGAACAATGAGCAGTTCTTC.

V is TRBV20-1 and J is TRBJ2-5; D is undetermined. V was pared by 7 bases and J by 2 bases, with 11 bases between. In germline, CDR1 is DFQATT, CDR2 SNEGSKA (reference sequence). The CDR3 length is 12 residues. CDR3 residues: CSVLGNQETQYF. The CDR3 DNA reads TGCAGTGTCCTAGGGAATCAAGAGACCCAGTACTTC.

CDR3 sequence: CASSLVDNSGNTIYF. In DNA form, the CDR3 reads TGTGCCAGCAGCTTAGTAGACAACTCTGGAAACACCATATATTTT. The chain uses TRBV7-9 and TRBJ1-3, with D unclear. Germline V gene sequence: CDR1 SEHNR, CDR2 FQNEAQ (reference sequence). Trimming took off 1 base at V and 0 bases at J, with 7 bases between the two ends. The CDR3 runs to 15 residues.

The CDR3 protein is CASSLSPESYNEQFF. In DNA form, the CDR3 reads TGTGCCAGCAGCCTGTCTCCAGAATCCTACAATGAGCAGTTCTTC. The chain couples TRBV5-5 to TRBJ2-1; no definite D call. Germline values: CDR1 SGHKS, CDR2 YYEKEE (reference sequence). CDR3 length: 15 amino acids. V shed 4 bases and J shed 1 base, with 12 bases lying between them. Using reference TRBV5-5 and TRBJ2-1 for the parts outside the CDR3, the full variable domain is DAGVTQSPTHLIKTRGQQVTLRCSPISGHKSVSWYQQVLGQGPQFIFQYYEKEERGRGNFPDRFSARQFPNYSSELNVNALLLGDSALYLCASSLSPESYNEQFFGPGTRLTVL.

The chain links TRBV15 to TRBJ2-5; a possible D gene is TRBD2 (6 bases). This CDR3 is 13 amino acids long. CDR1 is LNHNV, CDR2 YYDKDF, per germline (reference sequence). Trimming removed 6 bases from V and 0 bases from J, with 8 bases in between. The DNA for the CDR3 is TGTGCCACCAGGGGGGGATACCAAGAGACCCAGTACTTC. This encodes CATRGGYQETQYF.

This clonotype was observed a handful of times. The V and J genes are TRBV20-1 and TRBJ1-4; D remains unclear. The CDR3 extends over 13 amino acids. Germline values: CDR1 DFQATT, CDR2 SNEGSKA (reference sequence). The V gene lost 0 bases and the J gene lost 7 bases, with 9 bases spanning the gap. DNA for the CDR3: TGCAGTGCTAGAGATCAGAACGGTGAAAAACTGTTTTTT. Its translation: CSARDQNGEKLFF.

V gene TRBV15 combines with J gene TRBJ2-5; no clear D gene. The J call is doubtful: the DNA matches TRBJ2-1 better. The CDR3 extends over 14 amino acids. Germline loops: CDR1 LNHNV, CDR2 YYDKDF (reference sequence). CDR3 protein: CATSRDYWVNEQFF. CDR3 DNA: TGTGCCACCAGCAGAGATTACTGGGTAAATGAGCAGTTCTTC.

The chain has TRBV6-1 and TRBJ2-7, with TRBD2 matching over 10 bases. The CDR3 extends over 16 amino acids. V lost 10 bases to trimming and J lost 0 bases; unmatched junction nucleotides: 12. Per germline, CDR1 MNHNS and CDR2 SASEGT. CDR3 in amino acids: CANSRTRTSGSYEQYF. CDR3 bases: TGTGCCAACAGCCGAACCCGGACTAGCGGCTCCTACGAGCAGTACTTC.

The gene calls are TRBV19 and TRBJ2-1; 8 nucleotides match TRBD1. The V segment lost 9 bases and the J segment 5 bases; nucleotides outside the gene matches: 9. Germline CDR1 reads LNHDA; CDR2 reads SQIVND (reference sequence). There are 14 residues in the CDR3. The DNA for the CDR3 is TGTGCCAGCGTAAGGACAGGGAACCACAATGAGCAGTTCTTC. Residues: CASVRTGNHNEQFF.